This T cell receptor (beta chain) was recovered during a study of OX40 agonist ivuxolimab in advanced cancers. Study overall: A mean age of roughly 60 years, range roughly 20 to 80, was recorded, and 82.7% were male. Three patients showed partial responses: one hepatocellular carcinoma and two cutaneous melanoma cases. A history of anti-PD-1, anti-PD-L1 or anti-CTLA-4 therapy was acceptable, and about 37% had some.

Libraries were prepared by immunoSEQ multiplex PCR; TCRdb keeps only in-frame clonotypes and omits some of them. Here the sample spans about 16,000 clones, around 83% being singletons. Comment on this clone: Antigen: not known.

Germline CDR1 LGHNA, CDR2 YNFKEQ. This CDR3 has 17 amino acids. The V gene end was trimmed by 4 bases and the J gene end by 0 bases; junction bases not matched to a gene: 3. Study outcomes and limitations: There was clonal expansion of CD4+ and CD8+ blood T cells by week 6 at 0.1 to 3.0 mg/kg.

This specimen consisted of CD4+ or CD8+ T cells sorted from blood, obtained in a trial of the OX40 agonist ivuxolimab. The genes are TRBV4-2 and TRBJ2-6, with 10 bases aligning to TRBD2. This receptor was identified in an adult with an advanced solid tumor such as melanoma, head and neck, liver or kidney cancer. The DNA for the CDR3 is TGTGCCAGCAGCCGAGTAGCGGGGGGCTCTGGGGCCAACGTCCTGACTTTC. Protein product: CASSRVAGGSGANVLTF.